The 29 T cell receptor beta chains reported below all come from one sample, sequenced in a study of T cells after yellow fever vaccination. TCRdb reprocessed the 5' RACE reads with MiXCR, giving one entry per CDR3 protein. The data show hundreds of thousands of distinct CDR3 sequences, approximately 12% seen once. The sample here was PBMCs, taken on the day of the yellow fever booster vaccination. Source of these receptors: a man in his thirties or forties who received the YFV17D yellow fever vaccine.

This clonotype was seen repeatedly, ten times or more. This chain connects TRBV5-4 to TRBJ1-4; D is perhaps TRBD1 (5 bases). This CDR3 region has 14 residues. V lost 2 bases and J 7 bases, leaving 12 bases between the germline ends. Germline V gives CDR1 SGHNT, CDR2 YYREEE (reference sequence). CDR3 loop: CASSFEGLGEKLFF. The CDR3, as DNA: TGTGCCAGCAGCTTCGAGGGGTTGGGTGAAAAACTGTTTTTT.

V and J are TRBV7-3 and TRBJ2-2; D might be TRBD1 or TRBD2, each matching 5 bases. In germline, CDR1 is SGHTA, CDR2 FQGTGA. The V and J ends lost 5 bases and 7 bases respectively, with 11 bases between them. The CDR3 has 13 amino acids. This CDR3 reads CASSKLGVGELFF. The CDR3 region has the DNA TGTGCCAGCAGCAAACTAGGGGTCGGGGAGCTGTTTTTT.

There are many counts of this clonotype. The chain carries TRBV21-1 and TRBJ2-4; the D segment call TRBD1 is taken from the table without a DNA check. TRBV21-1 is a pseudogene. This CDR3 comprises 18 residues. Here the CDR3 DNA reads TGTGCCAGCAGCAAAGGGGGCACGCTGGGCCTGGCCAAAAACATTCAGTACTTC. This translates into CASSKGGTLGLAKNIQYF.

The chain's CDR3 is CASSQVTGTLTDTQYF. The CDR3 region has the DNA TGTGCCAGCAGCCAAGTCACCGGGACGCTCACAGATACGCAGTATTTT. The chain is built from TRBV14 and TRBJ2-3; D tentatively reads TRBD1 or TRBD2 (5 bases each). The length of the CDR3 is 16 residues. Trimming stripped 1 base from V and 2 bases from J, with 13 bases between. Looked up from germline, CDR1 is SGHDN and CDR2 is FVKESK.

Ten or more counts support this clonotype. This rearrangement joins TRBV6-6 to TRBJ2-5; a possible D gene is TRBD2 (6 bases). Per germline, CDR1 MNHNY and CDR2 SVGAGI (reference sequence). The CDR3 length is 13 residues. The V gene lost 5 bases and the J gene lost 5 bases, with 12 bases spanning the gap. For the CDR3, the DNA is TGTGCCAGCAGTAAACTAGCTTCGGAGACCCAGTACTTC. Its protein product is CASSKLASETQYF.

This sequence joins TRBV2 and TRBJ2-3, with 8 bases identical to TRBD2. V lost 2 bases to trimming and J lost 4 bases; unmatched junction nucleotides: 8. This CDR3 contains 16 residues. Per germline, CDR1 SNHLY and CDR2 FYNNEI. CDR3 sequence reads: CASSERLAGVADTQYF. CDR3 bases: TGTGCCAGCAGTGAAAGGCTAGCGGGTGTGGCAGATACGCAGTATTTT. Based on the CDR3 plus reference TRBV2 and TRBJ2-3, the full variable domain is EPEVTQTPSHQVTQMGQEVILRCVPISNHLYFYWYRQILGQKVEFLVSFYNNEISEKSEIFDDQFSVERPDGSNFTLKIRSTKLEDSAMYFCASSERLAGVADTQYFGPGTRLTVL.

The table lists this clonotype with a few counts. The V call is TRBV6-5, the J call TRBJ1-1; D possibly corresponds to TRBD1 (6 bases). The CDR3 spans 12 residues. V was cut by 11 bases and J by 4 bases, with 14 bases left in between. Germline CDR1 reads MNHEY; CDR2 reads SVGAGI. The CDR3 loop reads CAAGARGTEAFF. The CDR3 DNA sequence: TGTGCCGCGGGGGCCCGCGGCACTGAAGCTTTCTTT.

This clonotype turned up a few times. The rearrangement joins TRBV10-3 to TRBJ2-7, with D tentatively TRBD1 or TRBD2 (6 bases each). V was shortened by 4 bases and J by 2 bases, with 15 bases between the two germline ends. Germline CDR1 reads ENHRY; CDR2 reads SYGVKD. CDR3 length: 15 amino acids. The chain's CDR3 is CAISGGRTAPYEQYF. In nucleotides, the CDR3 is TGTGCCATCAGTGGGGGGAGGACAGCTCCCTACGAGCAGTACTTC.

This clonotype was detected a few times. The CDR3 DNA is TGTGCCAGCCAGCCGGGACAGGGGTCCTACGAGCAGTACTTC. It specifies CASQPGQGSYEQYF. The chain carries TRBV13 and TRBJ2-7; 10 bases line up with TRBD1. Germline V gene lookup returns CDR1 PRHDT and CDR2 FYEKMQ (reference sequence). Trimming took 8 bases from V and 1 from J; bases not matched to a gene: 5. This CDR3 has 14 amino acids.

The rearrangement links TRBV19 to TRBJ2-1, with a tentative D call TRBD2 (6 bases). This CDR3 contains 14 residues. V lost 11 bases and J lost 2, with 16 bases in between. Germline assignment: CDR1 LNHDA and CDR2 SQIVND (reference sequence). CDR3 amino acids: CASRGGPTYNEQFF. DNA for the CDR3: TGTGCCTCCCGGGGAGGCCCGACCTACAATGAGCAGTTCTTC.

This clonotype has a handful of counts. The CDR3: CATSDGTARDIQYF. CDR3 coding DNA: TGTGCCACCAGTGATGGGACGGCCCGGGACATTCAGTACTTC. V usage is TRBV24-1 and J usage is TRBJ2-4, with D perhaps matching TRBD1 or TRBD2 (5 bases each). The ends were cut back, 3 bases at V and 8 bases at J, with 13 bases in the middle. CDR1 is KGHDR and CDR2 is SFDVKD in the germline V gene. CDR3 length equals 14 residues.

This chain connects TRBV19 to TRBJ2-3; TRBD2 is a possible D gene (6 bases). The germline V gene has CDR1 LNHDA and CDR2 SQIVND (reference sequence). V lost 8 bases and J 3 bases, leaving 18 bases between the germline ends. The CDR3 has 15 amino acids. The chain's CDR3 is CASSGGLGETDTQYF. CDR3 nucleotide sequence: TGTGCCAGTTCCGGAGGGTTGGGAGAGACAGATACGCAGTATTTT.

This chain connects TRBV5-1 to TRBJ1-1; D may be TRBD1 (5 bases). The V and J ends lost 2 bases and 3 bases respectively, with 11 bases between them. This CDR3 region has 14 residues. Per the germline V gene, CDR1 is SGHRS and CDR2 is YFSETQ. CDR3 nucleotide sequence: TGCGCCAGCAGCTTTTCAGGGTTGGACACTGAAGCTTTCTTT. As protein: CASSFSGLDTEAFF.

The genes are TRBV3-1 and TRBJ1-2, with 7 bases fitting TRBD1. The CDR3 runs 14 residues. The V gene end was trimmed by 4 bases and the J gene end by 6 bases; junction bases not matched to a gene: 8. Germline CDR1 reads LGHDT; CDR2 reads YNNKEL (reference sequence). The DNA for the CDR3 is TGTGCCAGCAGCCTTCAGGGGGGCTTCGATGGCTACACCTTC. Amino acids: CASSLQGGFDGYTF.

The V call is TRBV6-1, the J call TRBJ1-1; perhaps TRBD1 as D (6 bases). V was trimmed by 3 bases and J by 2 bases, leaving 13 bases between them. The germline CDR1 and CDR2 sequences are MNHNS and SASEGT. This CDR3 region has 15 residues. CDR3 coding DNA: TGTGCCAGCAGTGAGATTACAGGGCTTAACACTGAAGCTTTCTTT. Its protein is CASSEITGLNTEAFF.

This clonotype was counted between two and nine times. This rearrangement joins TRBV7-9 to TRBJ2-3, with TRBD1 matching 7 bases. This CDR3 contains 15 residues. CDR1 SEHNR and CDR2 FQNEAQ come from the germline V gene (reference sequence). Trimming cost V 4 bases and J 6 bases; bases outside gene matches: 10. CDR3 sequence reads: CASSYPMGQRDTQYF. For the CDR3, the DNA is TGTGCCAGCAGCTATCCGATGGGACAGAGGGATACGCAGTATTTT.

Here the CDR3 DNA reads TGTGCCAGCAGCCGGGGACAGGGGGACTACAATGAGCAGTTCTTC. Protein product: CASSRGQGDYNEQFF. The V and J genes are TRBV27 and TRBJ2-1, with 11 bases fitting TRBD1. The length of the CDR3 is 15 residues. CDR1 and CDR2 from the germline V gene are MNHEY and SMNVEV (reference sequence). With V trimmed by 6 bases and J by 3 bases, 4 bases remained unmatched.

The chain recombines TRBV9 with TRBJ1-3, with 7 bases identical to TRBD1. Germline V gives CDR1 SGDLS, CDR2 YYNGEE. J lost 0 bases, V lost 4 bases, and 7 bases had no gene match. This CDR3 comprises 16 residues. The CDR3 reads CASSITGQYSGNTIYF. The CDR3, as DNA: TGTGCCAGCAGCATCACGGGACAGTACTCTGGAAACACCATATATTTT.

The chain employs TRBV12-3 or TRBV12-4 and TRBJ2-2, with D possibly matching TRBD1 (6 bases). V lost 9 bases and J 4 bases, leaving 12 bases between the germline ends. The CDR3 is 13 amino acids. The CDR3 here is CASGHRVTGELFF. In DNA, the CDR3 is TGTGCCAGTGGGCACAGGGTCACCGGGGAGCTGTTTTTT.

This clonotype has a handful of counts. This chain links TRBV5-1 with TRBJ1-2; D gene ambiguous. The CDR3 spans 13 residues. Between the trimmed V and J ends, which lost 7 bases and 4 bases, there was a span of 14 bases. Germline V gives CDR1 SGHRS, CDR2 YFSETQ. For the CDR3, the DNA is TGCGCCAGCCAGACTTCTGGAGGCTATGGCTACACCTTC. Encoded protein: CASQTSGGYGYTF.

The rearrangement joins TRBV24-1 to TRBJ2-3, with D possibly matching TRBD2 (5 bases). This CDR3 is 17 amino acids long. Germline lookup yields CDR1 KGHDR and CDR2 SFDVKD. The V gene lost 3 bases and the J gene lost 4 bases, with 19 bases spanning the gap. The CDR3 DNA follows: TGTGCCACCAGTGATGTCCACGGGATCCCAGCGGCAGATACGCAGTATTTT. Translation gives CATSDVHGIPAADTQYF.

V is TRBV19 and J is TRBJ1-1; D unclear. The CDR3 runs 16 residues. The germline CDR1 and CDR2 sequences are LNHDA and SQIVND (reference sequence). Trimming took off 1 base at V and 3 bases at J, with 15 bases between the two ends. The CDR3 spells CASSIVARGLYTEAFF. CDR3 in DNA: TGTGCCAGTAGTATAGTGGCACGAGGGCTTTACACTGAAGCTTTCTTT.

The CDR3 sequence: CAIRTGGASREPTGELFF. The CDR3 coding sequence is TGTGCCATCAGGACAGGGGGCGCATCGCGGGAGCCCACCGGGGAGCTGTTTTTT. V and J are TRBV10-3 and TRBJ2-2; 10 bases are shared with TRBD1. V lost 6 bases to trimming and J lost 4 bases; unmatched junction nucleotides: 14. Germline V gene lookup returns CDR1 ENHRY and CDR2 SYGVKD. The CDR3 runs to 18 residues.

This clonotype was counted a few times. This chain uses TRBV19 with TRBJ2-3; D unclear. V was shortened by 7 bases and J by 10 bases, with 15 bases between the two germline ends. This CDR3 has 12 residues. Germline assignment: CDR1 LNHDA and CDR2 SQIVND (reference sequence). DNA of the CDR3: TGTGCCAGTAATGACCACCCCGGAGCGCAGTATTTT. Its translation is CASNDHPGAQYF.

In its sample, this clonotype was seen a few times. V is TRBV19 and J is TRBJ2-1; 8 nucleotides agree with TRBD2. CDR3 size: 16 residues. V was pared by 3 bases and J by 5 bases, with 9 bases of the junction left unmatched. The V gene's germline CDR1 is LNHDA and CDR2 SQIVND (reference sequence). DNA of the CDR3: TGTGCCAGTAGTATGAACGGGGTCGGGAGGGACAATGAGCAGTTCTTC. Translation gives CASSMNGVGRDNEQFF.

This rearrangement joins TRBV6-5 to TRBJ1-1, with 8 bases lining up with TRBD1. The CDR3 is made up of 16 amino acids. V shed 2 bases and J 5 bases; nucleotides not matched to a gene: 10. The germline V gene has CDR1 MNHEY and CDR2 SVGAGI. CDR3 protein: CASSYTLSGGWTEAFF. The CDR3 DNA sequence: TGTGCCAGCAGTTACACCCTTTCAGGGGGCTGGACTGAAGCTTTCTTT.

With regard to this clonotype: Since a much larger clone is just one base distant, this may be a read error. It is likely a read error, because the conserved phenylalanine at the end of the CDR3 is missing. The chain carries TRBV25-1 and TRBJ2-7; D is possibly TRBD1 (6 bases). Germline CDR1 MGHDK, CDR2 SYGVNS. V lost 4 bases and J 7 bases, leaving 17 bases between the germline ends. The CDR3 runs 14 residues. In DNA, the CDR3 is TGTGCCAGCAGTGTACGATCAGGGGATCGGGAGCAGTACTCC. Translating gives CASSVRSGDREQYS.

As regards this clonotype: This may arise from a read error, as a much more abundant clone is one base away. V is TRBV12-5 and J is TRBJ1-1; no reliable D call. CDR3 length: 12 amino acids. CDR1 is LGHNT, CDR2 FRNRAP, per germline. The CDR3 here is CASHRVGTESFF. The CDR3, as DNA: TGTGCTAGTCACCGGGTGGGCACTGAATCTTTCTTT.

This sequence joins TRBV20-1 and TRBJ2-7; the match to TRBD2 covers 7 bases. The ends lost 4 bases at V and 4 bases at J; junction bases unmatched: 1. There are 11 residues in the CDR3. Germline-derived CDR1 and CDR2 are DFQATT and SNEGSKA (reference sequence). CDR3 sequence: CSAKRDYEQYF. Written as DNA, the CDR3 is TGCAGTGCTAAGCGGGATTACGAGCAGTACTTC.